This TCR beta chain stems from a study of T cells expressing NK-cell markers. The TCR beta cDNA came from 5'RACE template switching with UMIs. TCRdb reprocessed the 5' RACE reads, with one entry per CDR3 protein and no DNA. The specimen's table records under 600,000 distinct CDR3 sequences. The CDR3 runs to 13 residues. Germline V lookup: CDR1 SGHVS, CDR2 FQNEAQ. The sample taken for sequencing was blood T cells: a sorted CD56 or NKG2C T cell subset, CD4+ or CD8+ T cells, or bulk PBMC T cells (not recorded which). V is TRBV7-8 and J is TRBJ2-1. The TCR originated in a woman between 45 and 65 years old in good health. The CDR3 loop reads CASSLVGVNEQFF.